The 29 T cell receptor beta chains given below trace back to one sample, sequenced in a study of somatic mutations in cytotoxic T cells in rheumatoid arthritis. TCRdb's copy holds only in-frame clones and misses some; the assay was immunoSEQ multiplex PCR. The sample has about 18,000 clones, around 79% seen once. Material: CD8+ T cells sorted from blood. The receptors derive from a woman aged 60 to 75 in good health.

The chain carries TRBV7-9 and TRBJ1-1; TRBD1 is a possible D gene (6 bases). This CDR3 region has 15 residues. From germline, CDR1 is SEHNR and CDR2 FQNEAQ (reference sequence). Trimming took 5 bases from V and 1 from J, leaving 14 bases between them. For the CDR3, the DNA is TGTGCCAGCAGCGGGGCGGGGGGGCAGAACACTGAAGCTTTCTTT. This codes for CASSGAGGQNTEAFF. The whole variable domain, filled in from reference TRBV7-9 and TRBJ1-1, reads DTGVSQNPRHKITKRGQNVTFRCDPISEHNRLYWYRQTLGQGPEFLTYFQNEAQLEKSRLLSDRFSAERPKGSFSTLEIQRTEQGDSAMYLCASSGAGGQNTEAFFGQGTRLTVV.

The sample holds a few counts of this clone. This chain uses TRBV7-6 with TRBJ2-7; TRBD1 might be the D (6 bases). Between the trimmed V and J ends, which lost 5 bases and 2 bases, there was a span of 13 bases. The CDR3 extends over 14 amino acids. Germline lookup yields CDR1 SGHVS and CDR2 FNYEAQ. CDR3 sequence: CASSPPGVAYEQYF. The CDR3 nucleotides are TGTGCCAGCAGCCCTCCAGGGGTAGCCTACGAGCAGTACTTC.

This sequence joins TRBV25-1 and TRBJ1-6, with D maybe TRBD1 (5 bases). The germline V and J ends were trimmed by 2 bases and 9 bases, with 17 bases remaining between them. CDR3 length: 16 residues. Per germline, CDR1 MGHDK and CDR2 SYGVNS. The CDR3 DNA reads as TGTGCCAGCAGTGAAGCATCCGCAGGGCGAGGTTCACCCCTCCACTTT. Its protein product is CASSEASAGRGSPLHF. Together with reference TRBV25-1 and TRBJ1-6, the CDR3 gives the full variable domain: EADIYQTPRYLVIGTGKKITLECSQTMGHDKMYWYQQDPGMELHLIHYSYGVNSTEKGDLSSESTVSRIRTEHFPLTLESARPSHTSQYLCASSEASAGRGSPLHFGNGTRLTVT.

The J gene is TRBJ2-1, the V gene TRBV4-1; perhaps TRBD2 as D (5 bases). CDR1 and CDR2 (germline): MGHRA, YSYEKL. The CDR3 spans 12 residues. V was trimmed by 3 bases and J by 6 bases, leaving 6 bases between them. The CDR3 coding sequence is TGCGCCAGCAGCCAGAGCGGCAATGAGCAGTTCTTC. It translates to CASSQSGNEQFF.

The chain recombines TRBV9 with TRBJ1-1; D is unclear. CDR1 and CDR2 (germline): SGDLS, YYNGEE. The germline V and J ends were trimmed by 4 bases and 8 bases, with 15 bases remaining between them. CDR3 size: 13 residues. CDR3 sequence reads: CASSPPRAQEAFF. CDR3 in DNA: TGTGCCAGCAGCCCCCCGCGGGCACAGGAAGCTTTCTTT.

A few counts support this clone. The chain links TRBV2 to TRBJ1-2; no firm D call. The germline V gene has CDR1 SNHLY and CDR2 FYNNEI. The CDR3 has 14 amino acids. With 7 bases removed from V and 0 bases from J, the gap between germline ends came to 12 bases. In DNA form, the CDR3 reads TGTGCCAGCATTTTGAAGGCGTCTAACTATGGCTACACCTTC. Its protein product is CASILKASNYGYTF. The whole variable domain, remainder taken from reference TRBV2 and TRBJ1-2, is EPEVTQTPSHQVTQMGQEVILRCVPISNHLYFYWYRQILGQKVEFLVSFYNNEISEKSEIFDDQFSVERPDGSNFTLKIRSTKLEDSAMYFCASILKASNYGYTFGSGTRLTVV.

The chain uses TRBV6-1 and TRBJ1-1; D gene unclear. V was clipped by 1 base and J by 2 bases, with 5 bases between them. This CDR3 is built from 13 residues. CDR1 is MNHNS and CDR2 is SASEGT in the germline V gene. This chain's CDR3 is CASSEDENTEAFF. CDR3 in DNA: TGTGCCAGCAGTGAAGATGAAAACACTGAAGCTTTCTTT.

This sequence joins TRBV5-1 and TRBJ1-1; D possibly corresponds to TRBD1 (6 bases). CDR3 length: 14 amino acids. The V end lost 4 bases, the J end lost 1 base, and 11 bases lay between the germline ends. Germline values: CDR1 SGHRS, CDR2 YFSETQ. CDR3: CASSPGQQNTEAFF. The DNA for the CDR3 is TGCGCCAGCAGCCCTGGACAGCAGAACACTGAAGCTTTCTTT.

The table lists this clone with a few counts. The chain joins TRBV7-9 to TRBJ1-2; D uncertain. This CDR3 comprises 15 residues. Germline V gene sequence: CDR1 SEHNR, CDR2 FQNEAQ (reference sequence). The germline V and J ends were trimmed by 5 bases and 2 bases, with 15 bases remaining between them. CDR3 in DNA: TGTGCCAGCAGCCCAAGCCACGGTCCAAACTATGGCTACACCTTC. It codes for CASSPSHGPNYGYTF.

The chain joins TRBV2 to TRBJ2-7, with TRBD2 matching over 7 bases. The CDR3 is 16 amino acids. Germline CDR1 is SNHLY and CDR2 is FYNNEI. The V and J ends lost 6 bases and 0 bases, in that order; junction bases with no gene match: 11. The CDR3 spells CASSPQLAGRSYEQYF. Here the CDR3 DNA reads TGTGCCAGCAGCCCACAATTAGCGGGTCGCTCCTACGAGCAGTACTTC.

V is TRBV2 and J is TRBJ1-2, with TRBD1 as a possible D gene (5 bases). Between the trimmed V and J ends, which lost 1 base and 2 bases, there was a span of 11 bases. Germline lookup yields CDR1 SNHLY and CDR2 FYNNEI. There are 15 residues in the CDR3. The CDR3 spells CASSEGGMANYGYTF. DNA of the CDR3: TGTGCCAGCAGTGAAGGGGGGATGGCCAACTATGGCTACACCTTC.

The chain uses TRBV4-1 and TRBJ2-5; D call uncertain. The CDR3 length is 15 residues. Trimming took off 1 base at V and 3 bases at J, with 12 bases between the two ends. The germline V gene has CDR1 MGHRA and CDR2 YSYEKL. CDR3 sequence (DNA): TGCGCCAGCAGCCAAGTGTGGCAGGCGGAAGAGACCCAGTACTTC. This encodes CASSQVWQAEETQYF.

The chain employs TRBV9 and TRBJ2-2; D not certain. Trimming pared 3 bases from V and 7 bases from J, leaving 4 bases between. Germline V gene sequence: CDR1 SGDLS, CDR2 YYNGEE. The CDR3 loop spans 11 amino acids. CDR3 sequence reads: CASSESGELFF. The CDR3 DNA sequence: TGTGCCAGCAGCGAGAGCGGGGAGCTGTTTTTT.

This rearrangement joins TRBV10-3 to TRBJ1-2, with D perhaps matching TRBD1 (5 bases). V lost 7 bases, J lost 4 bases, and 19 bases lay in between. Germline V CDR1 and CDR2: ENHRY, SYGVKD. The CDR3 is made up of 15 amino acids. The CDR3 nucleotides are TGTGCCATCACCGAGGAGGCCGACAGCACCTATGGCTACACCTTC. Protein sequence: CAITEEADSTYGYTF.

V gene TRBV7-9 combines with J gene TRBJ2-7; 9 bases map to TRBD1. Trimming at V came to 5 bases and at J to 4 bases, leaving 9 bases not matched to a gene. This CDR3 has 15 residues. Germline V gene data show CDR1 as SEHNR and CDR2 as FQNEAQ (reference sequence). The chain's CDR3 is CASSHGQGTGYEQYF. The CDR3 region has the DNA TGTGCCAGCAGCCATGGACAGGGGACTGGATACGAGCAGTACTTC.

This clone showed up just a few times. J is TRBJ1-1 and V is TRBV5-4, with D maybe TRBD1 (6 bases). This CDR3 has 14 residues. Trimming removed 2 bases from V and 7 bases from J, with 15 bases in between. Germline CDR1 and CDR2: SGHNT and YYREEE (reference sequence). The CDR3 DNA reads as TGTGCCAGCAGCTTTACCGACAGGACGAATGAAGCTTTCTTT. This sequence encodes CASSFTDRTNEAFF.

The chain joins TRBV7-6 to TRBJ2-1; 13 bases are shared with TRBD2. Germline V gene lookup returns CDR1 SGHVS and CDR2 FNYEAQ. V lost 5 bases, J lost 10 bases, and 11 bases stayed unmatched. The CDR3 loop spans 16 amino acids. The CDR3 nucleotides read TGTGCCAGCAGCACCGGCACTAGCGGGGGGGGAAGAGAGCAGTTCTTC. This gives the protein CASSTGTSGGGREQFF.

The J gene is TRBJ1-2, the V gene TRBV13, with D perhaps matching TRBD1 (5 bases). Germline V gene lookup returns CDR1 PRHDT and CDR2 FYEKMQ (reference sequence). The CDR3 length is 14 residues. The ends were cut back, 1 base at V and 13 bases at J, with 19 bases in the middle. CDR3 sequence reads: CASSLDGALGAGTF. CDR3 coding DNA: TGTGCCAGCAGCTTAGATGGGGCATTGGGAGCCGGCACCTTC.

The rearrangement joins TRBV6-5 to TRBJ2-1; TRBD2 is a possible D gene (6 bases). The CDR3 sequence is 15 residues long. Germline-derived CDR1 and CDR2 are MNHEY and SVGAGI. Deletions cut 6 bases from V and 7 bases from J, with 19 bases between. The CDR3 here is CASRTEQEGRNEQFF. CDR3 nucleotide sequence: TGTGCCAGCAGAACCGAGCAGGAGGGCCGTAATGAGCAGTTCTTC.

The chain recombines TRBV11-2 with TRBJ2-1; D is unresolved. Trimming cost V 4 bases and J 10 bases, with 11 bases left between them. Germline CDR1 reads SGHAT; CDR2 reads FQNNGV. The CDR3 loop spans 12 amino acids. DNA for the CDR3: TGTGCCAGCAGCTCCACCGGCGGCGAGCAGTTCTTC. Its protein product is CASSSTGGEQFF.

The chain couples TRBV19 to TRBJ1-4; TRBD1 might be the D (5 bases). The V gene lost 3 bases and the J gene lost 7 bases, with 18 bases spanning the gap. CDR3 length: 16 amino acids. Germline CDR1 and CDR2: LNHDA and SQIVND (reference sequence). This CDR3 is CASSILQATGGEKLFF. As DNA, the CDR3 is TGTGCCAGTAGTATTCTACAGGCGACTGGTGGTGAAAAACTGTTTTTT.

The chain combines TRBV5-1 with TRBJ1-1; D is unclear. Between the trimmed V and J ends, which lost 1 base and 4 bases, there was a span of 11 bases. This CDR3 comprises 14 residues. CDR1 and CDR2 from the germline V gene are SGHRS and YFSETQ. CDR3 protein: CASSLSESGTEAFF. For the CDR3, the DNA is TGCGCCAGCAGCTTGTCAGAGTCAGGCACTGAAGCTTTCTTT.

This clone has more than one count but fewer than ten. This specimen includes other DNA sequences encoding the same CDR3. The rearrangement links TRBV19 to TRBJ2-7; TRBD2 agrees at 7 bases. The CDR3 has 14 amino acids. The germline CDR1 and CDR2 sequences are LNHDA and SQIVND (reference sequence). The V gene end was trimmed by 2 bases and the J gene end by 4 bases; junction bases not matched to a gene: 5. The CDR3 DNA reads TGTGCCAGTAGTATAAAAGGCGGGAGATACGAGCAGTACTTC. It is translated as CASSIKGGRYEQYF.

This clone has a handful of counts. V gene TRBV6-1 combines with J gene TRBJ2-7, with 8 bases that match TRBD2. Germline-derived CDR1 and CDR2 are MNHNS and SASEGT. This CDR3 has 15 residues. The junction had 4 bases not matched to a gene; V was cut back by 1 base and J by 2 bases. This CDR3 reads CASSEVTSGAYEQYF. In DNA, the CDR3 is TGTGCCAGCAGTGAAGTTACTAGCGGAGCCTACGAGCAGTACTTC.

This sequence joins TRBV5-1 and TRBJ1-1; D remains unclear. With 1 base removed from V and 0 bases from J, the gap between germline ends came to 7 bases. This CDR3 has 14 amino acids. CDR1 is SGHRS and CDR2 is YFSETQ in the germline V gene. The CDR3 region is CASSLISMNTEAFF. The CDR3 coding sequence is TGCGCCAGCAGCTTGATTTCCATGAACACTGAAGCTTTCTTT.

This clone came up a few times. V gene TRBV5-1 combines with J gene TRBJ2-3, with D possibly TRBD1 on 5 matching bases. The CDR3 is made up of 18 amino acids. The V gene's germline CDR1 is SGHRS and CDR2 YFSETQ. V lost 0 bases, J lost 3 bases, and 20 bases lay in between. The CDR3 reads CASSLADHPAGWTDTQYF. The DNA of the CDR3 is TGCGCCAGCAGCTTGGCCGATCACCCGGCAGGGTGGACAGATACGCAGTATTTT. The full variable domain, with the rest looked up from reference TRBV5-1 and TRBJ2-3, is KAGVTQTPRYLIKTRGQQVTLSCSPISGHRSVSWYQQTPGQGLQFLFEYFSETQRNKGNFPGRFSGRQFSNSRSEMNVSTLELGDSALYLCASSLADHPAGWTDTQYFGPGTRLTVL.

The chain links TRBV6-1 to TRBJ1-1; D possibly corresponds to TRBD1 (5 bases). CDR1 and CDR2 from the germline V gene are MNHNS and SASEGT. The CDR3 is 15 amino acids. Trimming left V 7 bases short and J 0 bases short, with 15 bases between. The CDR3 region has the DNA TGTGCCAGCATCCCCTATGGGGGTCTGAACACTGAAGCTTTCTTT. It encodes CASIPYGGLNTEAFF.

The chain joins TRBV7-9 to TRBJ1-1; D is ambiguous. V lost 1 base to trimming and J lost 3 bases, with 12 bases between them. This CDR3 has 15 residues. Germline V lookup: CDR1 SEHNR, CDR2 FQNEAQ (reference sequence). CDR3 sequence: CASSLVAGRDTEAFF. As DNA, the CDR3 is TGTGCCAGCAGCTTAGTTGCAGGTCGGGACACTGAAGCTTTCTTT.

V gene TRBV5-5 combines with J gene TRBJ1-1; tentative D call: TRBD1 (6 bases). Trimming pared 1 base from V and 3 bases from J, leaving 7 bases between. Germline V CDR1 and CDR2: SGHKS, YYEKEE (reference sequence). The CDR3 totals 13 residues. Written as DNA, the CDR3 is TGTGCCAGCAGCTTGACAGGGTACACTGAAGCTTTCTTT. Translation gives CASSLTGYTEAFF.